Each of the 30 T cell receptor beta chains below was sequenced from the same sample in a study of blood T cell repertoires in COVID-19. Profiling relied on immunoSEQ multiplex PCR, and the TCRdb table lists in-frame clones only, not all of them. The sample consists of about 380,000 clones, approximately 90% of them appearing once. The sequenced material came from PBMCs or T cells enriched from blood (not recorded which). The origin of the receptors is a woman younger than 30 who had recovered from COVID-19.

J is TRBJ1-2 and V is TRBV27, with D unresolved. CDR3 length: 12 residues. Per germline, CDR1 MNHEY and CDR2 SMNVEV (reference sequence). Trimming took 3 bases from V and 8 from J, leaving 10 bases between them. The chain's CDR3 is CASSFPGKGYTF. CDR3 nucleotide sequence: TGTGCCAGCAGTTTCCCGGGGAAAGGCTACACCTTC.

V is TRBV4-3 and J is TRBJ2-1; unclear D gene. This CDR3 comprises 15 residues. The germline V and J ends were trimmed by 3 bases and 0 bases, with 9 bases remaining between them. Germline V lookup: CDR1 LGHNA, CDR2 YSLEER. The CDR3 sequence is CASSHNFGSYNEQFF. The CDR3 DNA follows: TGCGCCAGCAGCCACAACTTTGGCTCCTACAATGAGCAGTTCTTC.

The chain combines TRBV24-1 with TRBJ2-2, with no clear D. The germline CDR1 and CDR2 sequences are KGHDR and SFDVKD. The germline V and J ends were trimmed by 3 bases and 3 bases, with 7 bases remaining between them. The CDR3 runs to 14 residues. As DNA, the CDR3 is TGTGCCACCAGTGATCCCCCGGACACCGGGGAGCTGTTTTTT. Amino acids: CATSDPPDTGELFF.

V gene TRBV6-2 or TRBV6-3 combines with J gene TRBJ2-3; 8 nucleotides agree with TRBD2. Germline values: CDR1 MNHEY, CDR2 SVGEGT. This CDR3 is 16 amino acids long. Trimming at V came to 0 bases and at J to 4 bases, leaving 6 bases not matched to a gene. Written as DNA, the CDR3 is TGTGCCAGCAGTTACTCGGTGTCTAGCGGGCCAGATACGCAGTATTTT. This codes for CASSYSVSSGPDTQYF.

Only one count was recorded for this clone. This chain links TRBV5-1 with TRBJ1-3; TRBD1 might be the D (6 bases). Trimming stripped 4 bases from V and 8 bases from J, with 16 bases between. Germline V lookup: CDR1 SGHRS, CDR2 YFSETQ. The CDR3 covers 14 residues. The CDR3 sequence is CASSPGQYGDTIYF. CDR3 bases: TGCGCCAGCAGCCCTGGACAGTACGGGGACACCATATATTTT.

The chain carries TRBV7-3 and TRBJ1-2; D gene unclear. The CDR3 is 13 residues long. Germline V gene data show CDR1 as SGHTA and CDR2 as FQGTGA. V was cut by 2 bases and J by 4 bases, with 8 bases left in between. The CDR3 protein is CASSLDKSYGYTF. As DNA, the CDR3 is TGTGCCAGCAGCTTAGACAAAAGCTATGGCTACACCTTC.

This clone has a single count. The rearrangement joins TRBV6-5 to TRBJ1-1; weak D call: TRBD1 (6 bases). Trimming took 5 bases from V and 0 from J, leaving 10 bases between them. This CDR3 region has 14 residues. Germline-derived CDR1 and CDR2 are MNHEY and SVGAGI. Here the CDR3 reads CASSTTGLNTEAFF. The DNA of the CDR3 is TGTGCCAGCAGTACTACAGGGCTGAACACTGAAGCTTTCTTT.

This clone was seen once. This chain uses TRBV9 with TRBJ1-6; TRBD1 matches 9 bases. The CDR3 has 13 amino acids. V trimming: 7 bases; J trimming: 7 bases; junction bases outside the gene matches: 3. Germline loops: CDR1 SGDLS, CDR2 YYNGEE. CDR3 protein: CASQQGANSPLHF. In DNA form, the CDR3 reads TGTGCCAGCCAACAGGGGGCGAATTCACCCCTCCACTTT.

Notes on this clone: Other DNA sequences within the sample encode an identical CDR3. The V call is TRBV7-2, the J call TRBJ1-4; 7 bases are shared with TRBD1. This CDR3 has 14 amino acids. The trim removed 5 bases at V and 6 bases at J, leaving 6 bases unmatched. CDR1 is SGHTA and CDR2 is FQGNSA in the germline V gene. CDR3 bases: TGTGCCAGCAGCCCCCGAACAGGGGATGAAAAACTGTTTTTT. Amino acid sequence: CASSPRTGDEKLFF.

Concerning this clone: The same CDR3 can be traced to other DNA sequences in this sample. This chain connects TRBV18 to TRBJ1-2; 8 bases fit TRBD1. The CDR3 runs 13 residues. The V gene's germline CDR1 is KGHSH and CDR2 LQKENI. The V segment lost 3 bases and the J segment 5 bases; nucleotides outside the gene matches: 2. The chain's CDR3 is CASSPDRAYGYTF. For the CDR3, the DNA is TGTGCCAGCTCACCGGACAGGGCTTATGGCTACACCTTC.

This sequence joins TRBV4-2 and TRBJ2-7; the match to TRBD1 covers 7 bases. Germline lookup yields CDR1 LGHNA and CDR2 YNFKEQ. The CDR3 extends over 12 amino acids. The junction had 5 bases not matched to a gene; V was cut back by 8 bases and J by 4 bases. The CDR3 DNA reads as TGTGCCAGCTCCTCACAGGGGTACGAGCAGTACTTC. As protein: CASSSQGYEQYF.

This chain links TRBV6-5 with TRBJ2-2; 7 bases fit TRBD2. V lost 6 bases, J lost 6 bases, and 10 bases stayed unmatched. CDR1 and CDR2 from the germline V gene are MNHEY and SVGAGI. CDR3 length: 15 amino acids. CDR3 residues: CASRIRGGASGELFF. Written as DNA, the CDR3 is TGTGCCAGCAGGATCCGGGGAGGGGCGTCCGGGGAGCTGTTTTTT.

This sequence joins TRBV7-3 and TRBJ1-1; D call uncertain. This CDR3 has 13 amino acids. The germline V gene encodes CDR1 SGHTA and CDR2 FQGTGA. Deletions cut 5 bases from V and 1 base from J, with 8 bases between. The CDR3, as DNA: TGTGCCAGCAGCCCCTATGAGAACACTGAAGCTTTCTTT. This translates into CASSPYENTEAFF.

This chain links TRBV2 with TRBJ2-1; a weak D match, TRBD1 (10 bases). Germline V gene lookup returns CDR1 SNHLY and CDR2 FYNNEI. Between the trimmed V and J ends, which lost 6 bases and 7 bases, there was a span of 28 bases. This CDR3 has 18 amino acids. CDR3 loop: CASRRQGARAGGLNEQFF. The CDR3 DNA follows: TGTGCCAGCAGGCGACAGGGGGCGAGAGCGGGGGGTTTAAATGAGCAGTTCTTC.

The chain uses TRBV11-1 and TRBJ2-7; TRBD1 matches 8 bases. CDR3 length: 15 residues. V gave up 3 bases and J gave up 2 bases; unmatched junction bases: 6. Germline CDR1 is SGHAT and CDR2 is FQDESV (reference sequence). As DNA, the CDR3 is TGTGCCAGCAGCTTGATGGGACAGGTGGCCTACGAGCAGTACTTC. This sequence encodes CASSLMGQVAYEQYF.

The chain recombines TRBV19 with TRBJ1-2; 8 bases agree with TRBD1. The V gene's germline CDR1 is LNHDA and CDR2 SQIVND (reference sequence). The length of the CDR3 is 14 residues. J was trimmed by 4 bases and V by 5 bases; bases with no gene match: 6. The CDR3 spells CASSPSTGVYGYTF. CDR3 coding DNA: TGTGCCAGTAGTCCATCGACAGGGGTCTATGGCTACACCTTC.

In its sample, this clone was seen a few times. The chain combines TRBV5-5 with TRBJ1-2; D might be TRBD1 (6 bases). The germline V and J ends were trimmed by 0 bases and 4 bases, with 13 bases remaining between them. This CDR3 comprises 15 residues. The germline V gene has CDR1 SGHKS and CDR2 YYEKEE (reference sequence). CDR3 bases: TGTGCCAGCAGCTTGGATATGGGGGCGGGCTATGGCTACACCTTC. The encoded protein is CASSLDMGAGYGYTF.

This chain joins TRBV13 and TRBJ2-2; 7 bases match TRBD1. The V segment lost 5 bases and the J segment 4 bases; nucleotides outside the gene matches: 4. Germline V CDR1 and CDR2: PRHDT, FYEKMQ (reference sequence). This CDR3 is 14 amino acids long. The CDR3 reads CASSPGQSTGELFF. The CDR3 DNA sequence: TGTGCCAGCAGCCCGGGACAGAGCACCGGGGAGCTGTTTTTT.

The rearrangement joins TRBV5-6 to TRBJ1-6; D gene unclear. Germline values: CDR1 SGHDT, CDR2 YYEEEE. Deletions cut 4 bases from V and 5 bases from J, with 13 bases between. The CDR3 has 15 residues. Here the CDR3 DNA reads TGTGCCAGCAGCCCCCTGAGGATAGATAATTCACCCCTCCACTTT. This codes for CASSPLRIDNSPLHF.

The chain joins TRBV7-9 to TRBJ2-7, with D perhaps TRBD1 (6 bases). The germline V gene encodes CDR1 SEHNR and CDR2 FQNEAQ (reference sequence). V dropped 4 bases and J dropped 5 bases, with 27 bases sitting between them. The CDR3 spans 18 residues. This CDR3 reads CASSSTVPDSGEFHEQYF. CDR3 DNA: TGTGCCAGCAGCTCGACCGTCCCGGACAGTGGAGAATTCCACGAGCAGTACTTC. The variable domain in full, completed from reference TRBV7-9 and TRBJ2-7, reads DTGVSQNPRHKITKRGQNVTFRCDPISEHNRLYWYRQTLGQGPEFLTYFQNEAQLEKSRLLSDRFSAERPKGSFSTLEIQRTEQGDSAMYLCASSSTVPDSGEFHEQYFGPGTRLTVT.

The chain carries TRBV15 and TRBJ1-2, with a possible D match to TRBD1 (5 bases). CDR3 length equals 13 residues. Germline loops: CDR1 LNHNV, CDR2 YYDKDF (reference sequence). Deletions cut 8 bases from V and 7 bases from J, with 17 bases between. The CDR3 DNA sequence: TGTGCCACCTCTCCTAGGGGTACTGGTGGCTACACCTTC. Its translation: CATSPRGTGGYTF. Looking up the rest from reference TRBV15 and TRBJ1-2 gives the full variable domain: DAMVIQNPRYQVTQFGKPVTLSCSQTLNHNVMYWYQQKSSQAPKLLFHYYDKDFNNEADTPDNFQSRRPNTSFCFLDIRSPGLGDTAMYLCATSPRGTGGYTFGSGTRLTVV.

The V call is TRBV2, the J call TRBJ1-1; TRBD1 is a possible D gene (5 bases). Deletions cut 8 bases from V and 3 bases from J, with 16 bases between. The CDR3 totals 14 residues. Germline assignment: CDR1 SNHLY and CDR2 FYNNEI. CDR3 loop: CASWLGQTHTEAFF. CDR3 DNA sequence: TGTGCCAGCTGGTTGGGGCAGACCCACACTGAAGCTTTCTTT.

This clone was seen a few times. The rearrangement joins TRBV30 to TRBJ1-1; 9 positions agree with TRBD1. J lost 7 bases, V lost 5 bases, and 17 bases had no gene match. The CDR3 spans 16 residues. The V gene's germline CDR1 is GTSNPN and CDR2 SVGIG (reference sequence). The CDR3 here is CAWRRPRLADRGEAFF. The CDR3 DNA follows: TGTGCCTGGCGACGACCTCGCCTCGCGGACAGGGGTGAAGCTTTCTTT.

The chain carries TRBV7-9 and TRBJ2-3; 7 bases are a match to TRBD1. Trimming removed 5 bases from V and 0 bases from J; junction bases left unmatched: 2. The germline V gene has CDR1 SEHNR and CDR2 FQNEAQ (reference sequence). This CDR3 has 14 residues. The DNA for the CDR3 is TGTGCCAGCAGCCCCAGGGGGAGCACAGATACGCAGTATTTT. It translates to CASSPRGSTDTQYF.

V gene TRBV2 combines with J gene TRBJ1-2; a weak D match, TRBD1 (6 bases). Trimming cost V 7 bases and J 5 bases, with 17 bases left between them. Germline CDR1 SNHLY, CDR2 FYNNEI. The length of the CDR3 is 14 residues. The CDR3 spells CASIHGGGGYGYTF. DNA of the CDR3: TGTGCCAGCATCCATGGAGGGGGGGGATATGGCTACACCTTC.

This sequence joins TRBV2 and TRBJ2-3; 11 nucleotides align to TRBD2. Looked up from germline, CDR1 is SNHLY and CDR2 is FYNNEI. V gave up 6 bases and J gave up 2 bases; unmatched junction bases: 10. The CDR3 is 17 residues long. The CDR3 is CASSALLAGAFTDTQYF. The CDR3 nucleotides read TGTGCCAGCAGCGCTTTACTAGCGGGGGCGTTCACAGATACGCAGTATTTT.

This chain connects TRBV29-1 to TRBJ2-5; D is undetermined. Trimming shortened V by 0 bases and J by 5 bases, and 19 bases separated the two germline ends. Germline loops: CDR1 SQVTM, CDR2 ANQGSEA. The CDR3 sequence is 16 residues long. CDR3 region: CSVEDWLEDSRETQYF. In DNA, the CDR3 is TGCAGCGTTGAAGATTGGTTAGAAGATTCCCGGGAGACCCAGTACTTC.

This rearrangement joins TRBV4-1 to TRBJ2-5; 10 bases fit TRBD2. CDR3 length: 18 amino acids. Trimming at V came to 3 bases and at J to 5 bases, leaving 15 bases not matched to a gene. Germline-derived CDR1 and CDR2 are MGHRA and YSYEKL. The CDR3 DNA follows: TGCGCCAGCAGCCAGGCTGTAGCCGGGACTAGCGTTTGGGAGACCCAGTACTTC. The encoded protein is CASSQAVAGTSVWETQYF.

J is TRBJ2-1 and V is TRBV14; D is undetermined. Germline V gene lookup returns CDR1 SGHDN and CDR2 FVKESK. V was pared by 1 base and J by 13 bases, with 11 bases between. This CDR3 has 12 amino acids. The DNA for the CDR3 is TGTGCCAGCAGCCAAGTGGGCCGTAACCAGTTCTTC. It translates to CASSQVGRNQFF. Filled out from reference TRBV14 and TRBJ2-1, the complete variable domain reads EAGVTQFPSHSVIEKGQTVTLRCDPISGHDNLYWYRRVMGKEIKFLLHFVKESKQDESGMPNNRFLAERTGGTYSTLKVQPAELEDSGVYFCASSQVGRNQFFGPGTRLTVL.

The J gene is TRBJ1-2, the V gene TRBV2, with D perhaps TRBD1 (6 bases). Germline assignment: CDR1 SNHLY and CDR2 FYNNEI. V was cut by 2 bases and J by 4 bases, with 17 bases left in between. The CDR3 runs to 16 residues. The CDR3 reads CASSEYRRGGPYGYTF. The DNA of the CDR3 is TGTGCCAGCAGTGAATATAGGAGGGGGGGACCCTATGGCTACACCTTC.